A single sample gave rise to the 23 T cell receptor beta chains below, sequenced in a study of OX40 agonist ivuxolimab in advanced cancers. The protocol was immunoSEQ multiplex PCR, while the TCRdb copy is restricted to in-frame clones and leaves out a portion. The top ten clones hold roughly 2% of a sample with 60,000 to 85,000 clones, 85% of them seen once. The sequencing used CD4+ or CD8+ T cells sorted from blood, collected in a trial of the OX40 agonist ivuxolimab. Receptor source: an adult with an advanced solid tumor such as melanoma, head and neck, liver or kidney cancer.

The chain joins TRBV7-2 to TRBJ1-6; D may be TRBD1 (5 bases). Germline V CDR1 and CDR2: SGHTA, FQGNSA. The CDR3 is 18 residues long. Trimming left V 2 bases short and J 8 bases short, with 22 bases between. CDR3 amino acids: CASSLIVGAQGLYSPLHF. In DNA form, the CDR3 reads TGTGCCAGCAGCTTAATCGTGGGCGCCCAGGGATTGTATTCACCCCTCCACTTT.

The chain recombines TRBV4-2 with TRBJ2-5; 7 bases are shared with TRBD1. Germline values: CDR1 LGHNA, CDR2 YNFKEQ. This CDR3 contains 16 residues. Trimming at V came to 0 bases and at J to 5 bases, leaving 9 bases not matched to a gene. The CDR3 DNA reads TGTGCCAGCAGCCAAGATCTGGCGACAGGGCAGGAGACCCAGTACTTC. Its translation is CASSQDLATGQETQYF.

V gene TRBV9 combines with J gene TRBJ2-2; D perhaps matches TRBD2 (5 bases). The CDR3 sequence is 15 residues long. Germline V gives CDR1 SGDLS, CDR2 YYNGEE. Trimming left V 2 bases short and J 0 bases short, with 8 bases between. This CDR3 is CASSVGSSNTGELFF. The CDR3 DNA reads as TGTGCCAGCAGCGTGGGGAGTTCGAACACCGGGGAGCTGTTTTTT.

This clone came up a few times. Other DNA sequences in this specimen translate into the identical CDR3. The chain uses TRBV7-2 and TRBJ1-2; 10 bases map to TRBD1. Germline loops: CDR1 SGHTA, CDR2 FQGNSA. This CDR3 comprises 14 residues. The junction had 4 bases not matched to a gene; V was cut back by 5 bases and J by 4 bases. DNA of the CDR3: TGTGCCAGCAGCACCGGACAGGGGGTCTATGGCTACACCTTC. This sequence encodes CASSTGQGVYGYTF.

The table lists this clone with many counts. The chain couples TRBV6-1 to TRBJ1-2; D uncertain. Germline V gene sequence: CDR1 MNHNS, CDR2 SASEGT. CDR3 size: 13 residues. The V end lost 6 bases, the J end lost 0 bases, and 8 bases lay between the germline ends. The CDR3 loop reads CASRATSNYGYTF. The CDR3 region has the DNA TGTGCCAGCAGGGCCACTTCTAACTATGGCTACACCTTC.

This chain links TRBV19 with TRBJ2-6; the D call may be TRBD1 or TRBD2 (5 bases each). V was shortened by 1 base and J by 2 bases, with 6 bases between the two germline ends. CDR1 is LNHDA, CDR2 SQIVND, per germline (reference sequence). The CDR3 spans 15 residues. The CDR3 nucleotides are TGTGCCAGTAGTATAGTGGGGGCTGGGGCCAACGTCCTGACTTTC. Translating it yields CASSIVGAGANVLTF.

This chain connects TRBV6-1 to TRBJ2-1, with a weak D call TRBD1 (6 bases). V lost 3 bases and J 4 bases, leaving 13 bases between the germline ends. The germline gives CDR1 MNHNS, CDR2 SASEGT. This CDR3 region has 15 residues. CDR3 sequence reads: CASSESSGAYNEQFF. CDR3 DNA sequence: TGTGCCAGCAGTGAGAGTTCAGGGGCTTACAATGAGCAGTTCTTC.

This chain links TRBV11-3 with TRBJ1-1; D ambiguous. Deletions cut 2 bases from V and 4 bases from J, with 8 bases between. Germline loops: CDR1 SGHNT, CDR2 YENEEA. The CDR3 is 13 amino acids. The CDR3 coding sequence is TGTGCCAGCAGCTTATTGGCAGCCACTGAAGCTTTCTTT. Protein sequence: CASSLLAATEAFF.

The V and J genes are TRBV7-3 and TRBJ1-2; D is ambiguous. The CDR3 length is 13 residues. Per germline, CDR1 SGHTA and CDR2 FQGTGA. The V gene lost 2 bases and the J gene lost 2 bases, with 6 bases spanning the gap. CDR3 sequence reads: CASSLGANYGYTF. CDR3 DNA sequence: TGTGCCAGCAGCTTAGGAGCGAACTATGGCTACACCTTC.

This chain links TRBV7-2 with TRBJ1-1; D unclear. V was clipped by 3 bases and J by 7 bases, with 12 bases between them. The CDR3 spans 13 residues. The V gene's germline CDR1 is SGHTA and CDR2 FQGNSA. CDR3 in amino acids: CASSFSGYSEAFF. The CDR3 coding sequence is TGTGCCAGCAGCTTTAGCGGGTACAGTGAAGCTTTCTTT.

This chain uses TRBV5-1 with TRBJ1-5, with D maybe TRBD1 (5 bases). Germline CDR1 reads SGHRS; CDR2 reads YFSETQ. The CDR3 contains 14 residues. The germline V and J ends were trimmed by 0 bases and 7 bases, with 11 bases remaining between them. The CDR3 sequence: CASSLGGWDQPQHF. CDR3 nucleotide sequence: TGCGCCAGCAGCTTGGGTGGGTGGGACCAGCCCCAGCATTTT.

V gene TRBV18 combines with J gene TRBJ2-7; 7 bases are a match to TRBD1. The J segment lost 4 bases and the V segment lost 3 bases, leaving 6 bases of the junction unmatched. CDR3 length: 14 amino acids. Germline V lookup: CDR1 KGHSH, CDR2 LQKENI. Written as DNA, the CDR3 is TGTGCCAGCTCACCTCGAGGGACAGCATACGAGCAGTACTTC. Translated: CASSPRGTAYEQYF.

The CDR3 reads CASGAGTEGRRTGELFF. The CDR3 nucleotides read TGTGCCAGCGGCGCCGGGACAGAAGGCCGGCGCACCGGGGAGCTGTTTTTT. V gene TRBV9 combines with J gene TRBJ2-2, with 7 bases identical to TRBD1. The CDR3 length is 17 residues. Germline-derived CDR1 and CDR2 are SGDLS and YYNGEE. J gave up 4 bases and V 7 bases, and 16 bases lay outside the gene matches. The full variable domain, completed using reference TRBV9 and TRBJ2-2, is DSGVTQTPKHLITATGQRVTLRCSPRSGDLSVYWYQQSLDQGLQFLIQYYNGEERAKGNILERFSAQQFPDLHSELNLSSLELGDSALYFCASGAGTEGRRTGELFFGEGSRLTVL.

The chain uses TRBV6-5 and TRBJ2-3; D gene ambiguous. V was pared by 2 bases and J by 2 bases, with 8 bases between. The CDR3 has 14 amino acids. CDR1 and CDR2 (germline): MNHEY, SVGAGI. The chain's CDR3 is CASSYGTTTDTQYF. The CDR3 coding sequence is TGTGCCAGCAGTTACGGTACAACCACAGATACGCAGTATTTT.

V gene TRBV18 combines with J gene TRBJ2-3, with D tentatively TRBD1 (5 bases). CDR1 is KGHSH and CDR2 is LQKENI in the germline V gene. The CDR3 totals 13 residues. The ends were cut back, 2 bases at V and 5 bases at J, with 8 bases in the middle. The DNA of the CDR3 is TGTGCCAGCTCACCAGGGGCCATAGATACGCAGTATTTT. Translation gives CASSPGAIDTQYF. The full variable domain, its missing parts supplied by reference TRBV18 and TRBJ2-3, is NAGVMQNPRHLVRRRGQEARLRCSPMKGHSHVYWYRQLPEEGLKFMVYLQKENIIDESGMPKERFSAEFPKEGPSILRIQQVVRGDSAAYFCASSPGAIDTQYFGPGTRLTVL.

V usage is TRBV28 and J usage is TRBJ1-5; D gene uncertain. V lost 2 bases, J lost 4 bases, and 15 bases lay in between. CDR1 MDHEN and CDR2 SYDVKM come from the germline V gene. The length of the CDR3 is 16 residues. The CDR3 DNA is TGTGCCAGCAGTTTAGCATTGGCTTCCTCAAATCAGCCCCAGCATTTT. Encoded protein: CASSLALASSNQPQHF. The full variable domain, with the rest looked up from reference TRBV28 and TRBJ1-5, is DVKVTQSSRYLVKRTGEKVFLECVQDMDHENMFWYRQDPGLGLRLIYFSYDVKMKEKGDIPEGYSVSREKKERFSLILESASTNQTSMYLCASSLALASSNQPQHFGDGTRLSIL.

This chain links TRBV7-2 with TRBJ2-7, with a weak D call TRBD2 (8 bases). The CDR3 has 16 residues. Germline V gives CDR1 SGHTA, CDR2 FQGNSA. V gave up 5 bases and J gave up 3 bases, with 20 bases separating them. The CDR3 nucleotides are TGTGCCAGCAGCCCCGGGAGGGGGCGGGAGATCTACGAGCAGTACTTC. Translation gives CASSPGRGREIYEQYF.

A single count supports this clone. The chain recombines TRBV6-1 with TRBJ1-2; D possibly corresponds to TRBD1 (6 bases). The CDR3 totals 14 residues. The germline gives CDR1 MNHNS, CDR2 SASEGT. The V and J ends lost 8 bases and 6 bases respectively, with 19 bases between them. The CDR3 coding sequence is TGTGCCAGCGAGGAGGGGGGGCGGTTCGATGGCTACACCTTC. It translates to CASEEGGRFDGYTF.

The chain joins TRBV5-4 to TRBJ2-2; D might be TRBD2 (5 bases). The V end lost 7 bases, the J end lost 2 bases, and 9 bases lay between the germline ends. The germline V gene encodes CDR1 SGHNT and CDR2 YYREEE (reference sequence). The length of the CDR3 is 13 residues. The chain's CDR3 is CASETRNTGELFF. CDR3 bases: TGTGCCAGCGAAACTAGAAACACCGGGGAGCTGTTTTTT.

V and J are TRBV7-9 and TRBJ2-2, with 7 bases aligning to TRBD2. This CDR3 spans 16 amino acids. Germline-derived CDR1 and CDR2 are SEHNR and FQNEAQ (reference sequence). The junction had 8 bases not matched to a gene; V was cut back by 5 bases and J by 2 bases. CDR3 in amino acids: CASSPRGGRNTGELFF. The CDR3 DNA sequence: TGTGCCAGCAGCCCAAGAGGCGGGAGAAACACCGGGGAGCTGTTTTTT. The entire variable domain, with the rest obtained from reference TRBV7-9 and TRBJ2-2, is as follows: DTGVSQNPRHKITKRGQNVTFRCDPISEHNRLYWYRQTLGQGPEFLTYFQNEAQLEKSRLLSDRFSAERPKGSFSTLEIQRTEQGDSAMYLCASSPRGGRNTGELFFGEGSRLTVL.

The chain employs TRBV9 and TRBJ2-1, with unresolved D. CDR1 is SGDLS, CDR2 YYNGEE, per germline. V was clipped by 0 bases and J by 5 bases, with 12 bases between them. The CDR3 has 15 residues. CDR3 in amino acids: CASSVADRPNNEQFF. The CDR3 DNA is TGTGCCAGCAGCGTAGCCGACCGGCCCAACAATGAGCAGTTCTTC. Using reference TRBV9 and TRBJ2-1 for the parts outside the CDR3, the full variable domain is DSGVTQTPKHLITATGQRVTLRCSPRSGDLSVYWYQQSLDQGLQFLIQYYNGEERAKGNILERFSAQQFPDLHSELNLSSLELGDSALYFCASSVADRPNNEQFFGPGTRLTVL.

V usage is TRBV5-1 and J usage is TRBJ1-1; a possible D gene is TRBD1 (5 bases). In germline, CDR1 is SGHRS, CDR2 YFSETQ. CDR3 size: 13 residues. V lost 3 bases and J lost 0, with 6 bases in between. The CDR3 nucleotides are TGCGCCAGCAGCTCGACAGTGAACACTGAAGCTTTCTTT. This translates into CASSSTVNTEAFF. The full variable domain, in which reference TRBV5-1 and TRBJ1-1 provide the parts outside the CDR3, is KAGVTQTPRYLIKTRGQQVTLSCSPISGHRSVSWYQQTPGQGLQFLFEYFSETQRNKGNFPGRFSGRQFSNSRSEMNVSTLELGDSALYLCASSSTVNTEAFFGQGTRLTVV.

The chain is built from TRBV6-1 and TRBJ2-7, with D unclear. In germline, CDR1 is MNHNS, CDR2 SASEGT. Trimming pared 4 bases from V and 4 bases from J, leaving 8 bases between. This CDR3 contains 12 residues. CDR3 region: CASSAGRYEQYF. In nucleotides, the CDR3 is TGTGCCAGCAGTGCCGGAAGGTACGAGCAGTACTTC.